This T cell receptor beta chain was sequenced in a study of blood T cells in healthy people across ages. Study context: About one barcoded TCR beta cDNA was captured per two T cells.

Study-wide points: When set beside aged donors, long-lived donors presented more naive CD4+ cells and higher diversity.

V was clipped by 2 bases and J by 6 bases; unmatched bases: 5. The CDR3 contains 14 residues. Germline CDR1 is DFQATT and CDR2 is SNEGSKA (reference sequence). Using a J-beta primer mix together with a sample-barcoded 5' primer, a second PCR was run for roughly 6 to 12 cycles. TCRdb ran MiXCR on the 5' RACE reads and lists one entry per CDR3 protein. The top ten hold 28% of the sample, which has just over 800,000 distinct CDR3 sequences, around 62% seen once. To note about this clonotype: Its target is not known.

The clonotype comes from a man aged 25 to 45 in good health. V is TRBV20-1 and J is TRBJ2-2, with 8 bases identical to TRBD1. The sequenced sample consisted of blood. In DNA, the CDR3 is TGCAGTGCTAGAACGTCAGGGGGCCCCGGGGAGCTGTTTTTT. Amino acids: CSARTSGGPGELFF.